The rows below give T cell receptor beta chains drawn from one sample of a study of chemoradiotherapy in HPV16-positive cancers. Produced via immunoSEQ multiplex PCR; TCRdb's table is partial and in-frame only. The data show tens of thousands of clones, about 92% seen once. The starting material was blood, obtained from a patient who underwent chemoradiotherapy. These receptors were taken from a human donor with HPV-associated anogenital cancer. The CDR3 runs from the conserved cysteine through the conserved F or W. D genes are given only for firm matches.

>TRBJ2-7|.|TRBV5-8
CASSLGWYYYEQYF
TGTGCCAGCAGCTTGGGGTGGTATTACTACGAGCAGTACTTC
>TRBJ2-2|TRBD2|TRBV5-5
CASSLASGAHTGELFF
TGTGCCAGCAGCTTGGCTAGCGGGGCACACACCGGGGAGCTGTTTTTT
>TRBJ1-5|TRBD1|TRBV7-9
CASSSGTGGYSNQPQHF
TGTGCCAGCAGCTCCGGGACAGGGGGGTATAGCAATCAGCCCCAGCATTTT
>TRBJ1-1|.|TRBV7-9
CASSLGSNEAFF
TGTGCCAGCAGCTTAGGCAGCAACGAAGCTTTCTTT
>TRBJ1-1|TRBD1|TRBV14
CASSKDRGTEAFF
TGTGCCAGCAGCAAAGACAGGGGAACTGAAGCTTTCTTT
>TRBJ2-3|TRBD1|TRBV9
CASSATGQQYF
TGTGCCAGCAGCGCGACAGGGCAGCAGTATTTT
>TRBJ1-3|.|TRBV5-1
CASSSRSGTTIYF
TGCGCCAGCAGCTCGAGAAGCGGGACAACCATATATTTT
>TRBJ2-7|.|TRBV16
CASSQSWSSYEQYF
TGTGCCAGCAGCCAATCCTGGAGCTCCTACGAGCAGTACTTC
>TRBJ1-4|.|TRBV10-3
CAIQDATNEKLFF
TGTGCCATACAGGATGCAACTAATGAAAAACTGTTTTTT
>TRBJ2-2|TRBD1|TRBV5-5
CASSLRYRGAGTGELFF
TGTGCCAGCAGCTTGAGATACAGGGGCGCGGGTACCGGGGAGCTGTTTTTT
>TRBJ2-4|TRBD2|TRBV7-8
CASSSPGLAGLKNIQYF
TGTGCCAGCAGCTCCCCGGGACTAGCGGGACTGAAAAACATTCAGTACTTC
>TRBJ2-7|TRBD2|TRBV5-4
CASSLVGSGSQNEQYF
TGTGCCAGCAGCTTGGTCGGTAGCGGGAGCCAGAACGAGCAGTACTTC
>TRBJ2-2|TRBD2|TRBV5-1
CASVAPGLAGTNTGELFF
TGCGCCAGCGTCGCTCCGGGACTAGCGGGAACGAACACCGGGGAGCTGTTTTTT
>TRBJ1-2|TRBD1|TRBV7-9
CASSYETGRATHGYTF
TGTGCCAGCAGCTATGAGACAGGGCGGGCAACTCATGGCTACACCTTC
>TRBJ2-7|TRBD1|TRBV10-3
CAISWDSNTYEQYF
TGTGCCATCAGCTGGGACAGCAATACCTACGAGCAGTACTTC
>TRBJ2-7|TRBD2|TRBV2
CASTGTSPREQYF
TGTGCCAGCACTGGGACTAGTCCTCGGGAGCAGTACTTC
>TRBJ2-7|TRBD2|TRBV19
CASSMNSGLGYEQYF
TGTGCCAGTAGTATGAACTCGGGACTAGGCTACGAGCAGTACTTC
>TRBJ2-7|TRBD2|TRBV2
CASSAGSGKYEQYF
TGTGCCAGCAGTGCAGGTAGCGGGAAGTACGAGCAGTACTTC
>TRBJ1-2|.|TRBV29-1
CSVIPVLGYGYTF
TGCAGCGTTATCCCAGTCTTAGGCTATGGCTACACCTTC
>TRBJ2-3|TRBD1|TRBV28
CASILTGGTDTQYF
TGTGCCAGCATACTAACAGGGGGCACAGATACGCAGTATTTT
>TRBJ1-2|.|TRBV7-9
CASQGGNGYTF
TGTGCCAGTCAAGGGGGGAATGGCTACACCTTC